This T cell receptor (beta chain) was retrieved from a study of blood T cell repertoires in COVID-19. Study in general: Samples taken during acute and convalescent COVID-19 were collected in the United States, Italy and Spain. From T cells, B-cell-depleted T cells, or PBMCs came the material, which was cDNA or gDNA.

Germline trimming cut 5 bases from V and 0 bases from J; bases unmatched to any gene: 7. The CDR3 sequence is 16 residues long. CDR1 and CDR2 (germline): LNHDA, SQIVND (reference sequence). As originally analysed: It was from reference gene primer amplification that nucleated cell counts were estimated. Libraries were prepared by immunoSEQ multiplex PCR; TCRdb keeps only in-frame clonotypes and omits some of them. V and J calls and clone size are as listed in that table; D and trimming were resolved from the DNA. The sample consists of approximately 140,000 clones, around 81% of them appearing once. Sequences were obtained from peripheral blood. The genes are TRBV19 and TRBJ1-1, with 9 positions matching TRBD1. The TCR sequence derives from a man aged 60-69 years with active or convalescent COVID-19. CDR3 bases: TGTGCCAGTAGTCCTTGGGGACAGGGCATGAACACTGAAGCTTTCTTT. Translating it yields CASSPWGQGMNTEAFF.